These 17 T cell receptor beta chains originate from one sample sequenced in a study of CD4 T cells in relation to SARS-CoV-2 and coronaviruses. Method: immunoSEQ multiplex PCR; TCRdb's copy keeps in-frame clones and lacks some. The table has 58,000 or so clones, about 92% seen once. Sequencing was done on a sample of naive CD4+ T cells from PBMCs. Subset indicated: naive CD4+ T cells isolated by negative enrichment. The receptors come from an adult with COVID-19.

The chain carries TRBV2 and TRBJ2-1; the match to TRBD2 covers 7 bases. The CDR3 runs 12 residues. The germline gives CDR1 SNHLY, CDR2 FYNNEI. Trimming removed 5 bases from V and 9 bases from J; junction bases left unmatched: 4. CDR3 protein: CASSRLAGEQFF. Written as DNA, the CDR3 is TGTGCCAGCAGTAGACTAGCCGGTGAGCAGTTCTTC.

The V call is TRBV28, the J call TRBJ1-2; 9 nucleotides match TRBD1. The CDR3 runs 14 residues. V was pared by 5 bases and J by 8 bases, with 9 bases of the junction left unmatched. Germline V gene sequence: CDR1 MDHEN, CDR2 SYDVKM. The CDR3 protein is CASSTTGGVGGYTF. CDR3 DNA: TGTGCCAGCAGTACAACAGGGGGCGTCGGGGGCTACACCTTC.

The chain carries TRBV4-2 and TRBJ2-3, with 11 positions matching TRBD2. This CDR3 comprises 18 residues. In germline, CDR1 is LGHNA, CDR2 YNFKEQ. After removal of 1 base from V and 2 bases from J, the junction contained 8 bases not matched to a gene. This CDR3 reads CASSQGSVAGGSTDTQYF. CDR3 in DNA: TGTGCCAGCAGCCAAGGGAGCGTAGCGGGAGGGTCCACAGATACGCAGTATTTT.

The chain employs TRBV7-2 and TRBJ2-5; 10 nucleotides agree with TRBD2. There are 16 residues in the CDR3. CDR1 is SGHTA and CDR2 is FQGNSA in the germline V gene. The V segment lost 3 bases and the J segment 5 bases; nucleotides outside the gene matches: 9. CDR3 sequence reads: CASSFPLAGVRETQYF. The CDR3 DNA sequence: TGTGCCAGCAGCTTCCCCCTAGCGGGAGTTCGTGAGACCCAGTACTTC.

CDR3 loop: CASSPPSPPYEQYF. CDR3 coding DNA: TGTGCCAGCTCACCACCGTCCCCCCCCTACGAGCAGTACTTC. The rearrangement joins TRBV18 to TRBJ2-7; D is undetermined. The germline gives CDR1 KGHSH, CDR2 LQKENI. Trimming took off 0 bases at V and 2 bases at J, with 8 bases between the two ends. The CDR3 length is 14 residues.

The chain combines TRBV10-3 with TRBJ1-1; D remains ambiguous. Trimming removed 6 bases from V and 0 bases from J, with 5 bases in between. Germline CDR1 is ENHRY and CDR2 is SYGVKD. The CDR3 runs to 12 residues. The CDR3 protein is CAIRGMNTEAFF. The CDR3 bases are TGTGCCATCAGGGGCATGAACACTGAAGCTTTCTTT.

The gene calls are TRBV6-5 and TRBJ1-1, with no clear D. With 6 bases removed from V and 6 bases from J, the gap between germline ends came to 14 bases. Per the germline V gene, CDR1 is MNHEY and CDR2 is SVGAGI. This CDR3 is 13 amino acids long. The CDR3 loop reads CASSPVVRAEAFF. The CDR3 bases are TGTGCCAGCAGCCCGGTAGTTCGCGCTGAAGCTTTCTTT.

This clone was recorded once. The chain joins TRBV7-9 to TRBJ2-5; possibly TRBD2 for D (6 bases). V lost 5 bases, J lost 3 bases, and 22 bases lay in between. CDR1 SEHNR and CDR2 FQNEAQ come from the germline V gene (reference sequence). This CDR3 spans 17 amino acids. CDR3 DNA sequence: TGTGCCAGCAGCGAACAAGAACTCACGGACTACAAAGAGACCCAGTACTTC. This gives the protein CASSEQELTDYKETQYF.

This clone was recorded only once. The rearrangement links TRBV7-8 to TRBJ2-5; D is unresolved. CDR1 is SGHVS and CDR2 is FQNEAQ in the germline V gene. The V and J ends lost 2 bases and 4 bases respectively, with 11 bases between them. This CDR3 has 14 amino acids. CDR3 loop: CASSLSGAGETQYF. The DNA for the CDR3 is TGTGCCAGCAGCTTATCAGGTGCCGGAGAGACCCAGTACTTC.

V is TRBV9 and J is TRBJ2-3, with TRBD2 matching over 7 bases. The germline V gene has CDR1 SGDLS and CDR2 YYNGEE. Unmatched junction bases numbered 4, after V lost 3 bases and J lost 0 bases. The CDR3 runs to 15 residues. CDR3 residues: CASSGLAASTDTQYF. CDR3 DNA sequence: TGTGCCAGCAGCGGACTAGCCGCTAGCACAGATACGCAGTATTTT.

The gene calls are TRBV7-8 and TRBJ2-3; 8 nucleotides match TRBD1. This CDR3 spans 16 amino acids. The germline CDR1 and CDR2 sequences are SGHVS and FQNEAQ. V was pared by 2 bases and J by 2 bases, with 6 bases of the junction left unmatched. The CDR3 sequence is CASSLKRQGNTDTQYF. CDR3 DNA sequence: TGTGCCAGCAGCTTAAAAAGACAGGGGAACACAGATACGCAGTATTTT.

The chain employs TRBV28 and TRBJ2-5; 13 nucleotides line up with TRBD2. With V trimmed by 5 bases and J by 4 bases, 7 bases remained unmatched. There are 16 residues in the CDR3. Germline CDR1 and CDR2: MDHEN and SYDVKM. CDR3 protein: CASSTGLAGALETQYF. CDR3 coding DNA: TGTGCCAGCAGTACCGGACTAGCGGGAGCCCTAGAGACCCAGTACTTC.

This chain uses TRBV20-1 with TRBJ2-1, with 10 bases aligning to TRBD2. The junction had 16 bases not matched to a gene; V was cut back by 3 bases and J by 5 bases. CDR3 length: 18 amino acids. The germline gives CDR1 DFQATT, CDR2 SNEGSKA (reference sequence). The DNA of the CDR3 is TGCAGTGCTAGTTCTTTTTTGAGCGGGAGGGCCAGAGACAATGAGCAGTTCTTC. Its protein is CSASSFLSGRARDNEQFF.

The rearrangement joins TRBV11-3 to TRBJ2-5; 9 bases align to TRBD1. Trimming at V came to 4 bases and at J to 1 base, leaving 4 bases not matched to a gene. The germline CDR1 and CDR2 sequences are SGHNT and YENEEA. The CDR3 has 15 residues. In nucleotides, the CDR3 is TGTGCCAGCAGCTGGGGGACAGGGAGCCAAGAGACCCAGTACTTC. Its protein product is CASSWGTGSQETQYF.

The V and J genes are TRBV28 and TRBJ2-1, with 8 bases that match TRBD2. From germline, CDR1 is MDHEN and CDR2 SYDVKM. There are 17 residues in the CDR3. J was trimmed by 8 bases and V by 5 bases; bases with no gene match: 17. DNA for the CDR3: TGTGCCAGCAGTCTACGGGAGGGACTAGTCTTTAGATATGAGCAGTTCTTC. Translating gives CASSLREGLVFRYEQFF. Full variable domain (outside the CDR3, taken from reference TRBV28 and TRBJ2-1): DVKVTQSSRYLVKRTGEKVFLECVQDMDHENMFWYRQDPGLGLRLIYFSYDVKMKEKGDIPEGYSVSREKKERFSLILESASTNQTSMYLCASSLREGLVFRYEQFFGPGTRLTVL.

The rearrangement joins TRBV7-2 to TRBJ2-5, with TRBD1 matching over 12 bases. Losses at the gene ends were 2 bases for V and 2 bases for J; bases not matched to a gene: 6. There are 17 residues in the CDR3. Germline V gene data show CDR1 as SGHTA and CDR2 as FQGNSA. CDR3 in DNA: TGTGCCAGCAGCTTACGGGACAGGGGGCGGCCTCAAGAGACCCAGTACTTC. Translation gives CASSLRDRGRPQETQYF.

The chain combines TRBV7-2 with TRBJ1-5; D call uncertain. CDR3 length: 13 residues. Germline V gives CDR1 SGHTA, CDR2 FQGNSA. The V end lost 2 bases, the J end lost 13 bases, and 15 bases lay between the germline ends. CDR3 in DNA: TGTGCCAGCAGCTTAAACGCGGCAGCTTTACAGCATTTT. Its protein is CASSLNAAALQHF.